Below, 13 T cell receptor beta chains from the same sample are listed, as sequenced in a study of T cell responses to AZD1222 COVID-19 vaccine. Here immunoSEQ multiplex PCR was the method, and the copy in TCRdb shows in-frame clones only, minus some. The table shows roughly 250,000 clones, with over 90% occurring only once. This sample comprised peripheral blood, obtained on day 0 of AZD1222 vaccination. The origin of the receptors is an adult in good health.

The chain carries TRBV5-1 and TRBJ2-1, with D possibly matching TRBD1 (5 bases). Germline V gene lookup returns CDR1 SGHRS and CDR2 YFSETQ. The V end lost 1 base, the J end lost 10 bases, and 15 bases lay between the germline ends. The CDR3 extends over 14 amino acids. In DNA, the CDR3 is TGCGCCAGCAGCTTGCCGGACACTCCTCAAGAGCAGTTCTTC. Its protein product is CASSLPDTPQEQFF. Drawing the rest from reference TRBV5-1 and TRBJ2-1, the complete variable domain is KAGVTQTPRYLIKTRGQQVTLSCSPISGHRSVSWYQQTPGQGLQFLFEYFSETQRNKGNFPGRFSGRQFSNSRSEMNVSTLELGDSALYLCASSLPDTPQEQFFGPGTRLTVL.

This clone showed up just a few times. V gene TRBV12-3 or TRBV12-4 combines with J gene TRBJ2-2; no clear D gene. The CDR3 runs 13 residues. V was pared by 3 bases and J by 7 bases, with 9 bases between. The CDR3 loop is CASSFRVNGELFF. The CDR3 coding sequence is TGTGCCAGCAGTTTTCGGGTGAACGGGGAGCTGTTTTTT.

The chain uses TRBV7-2 and TRBJ2-2; D remains ambiguous. V gave up 7 bases and J gave up 6 bases, with 18 bases separating them. The CDR3 is 15 amino acids. From germline, CDR1 is SGHTA and CDR2 FQGNSA. CDR3 protein: CASNSMWGGAGELFF. In DNA, the CDR3 is TGTGCCAGCAACTCCATGTGGGGTGGAGCCGGGGAGCTGTTTTTT.

V is TRBV6-4 and J is TRBJ1-2; 8 bases align to TRBD1. Trimming cost V 2 bases and J 7 bases; bases outside gene matches: 9. The CDR3 covers 15 residues. Germline loops: CDR1 MRHNA, CDR2 SNTAGT. CDR3 sequence (DNA): TGTGCCAGCAGTGACAGGTTACAGGGGGATTGTGGCTACACCTTC. Translation: CASSDRLQGDCGYTF.

The V and J genes are TRBV28 and TRBJ1-1, with D hard to call. The CDR3 runs to 12 residues. CDR1 is MDHEN, CDR2 SYDVKM, per germline. V was shortened by 1 base and J by 3 bases, with 3 bases between the two germline ends. CDR3 DNA sequence: TGTGCCAGCAGTTTATACGACACTGAAGCTTTCTTT. Translated, it gives CASSLYDTEAFF. The complete variable domain, with remaining parts taken from reference TRBV28 and TRBJ1-1, reads DVKVTQSSRYLVKRTGEKVFLECVQDMDHENMFWYRQDPGLGLRLIYFSYDVKMKEKGDIPEGYSVSREKKERFSLILESASTNQTSMYLCASSLYDTEAFFGQGTRLTVV.

This chain connects TRBV5-8 to TRBJ2-2; no clear D gene. V lost 4 bases and J lost 0, with 13 bases in between. The CDR3 has 16 residues. Germline CDR1 and CDR2: SGHTS and YDEGEE. The DNA of the CDR3 is TGTGCCAGCAGCCTTAATCCGGGTACGAACACCGGGGAGCTGTTTTTT. Its translation is CASSLNPGTNTGELFF.

The V gene is TRBV7-2, the J gene TRBJ1-3; no definite D call. CDR3 length: 15 residues. The V gene's germline CDR1 is SGHTA and CDR2 FQGNSA. Trimming left V 8 bases short and J 0 bases short, with 14 bases between. The CDR3 region is CASSQYPDSGNTIYF. The CDR3 coding sequence is TGTGCCAGCTCCCAATACCCGGACTCTGGAAACACCATATATTTT.

The rearrangement links TRBV13 to TRBJ2-7; D ambiguous. The CDR3 totals 12 residues. CDR1 and CDR2 from the germline V gene are PRHDT and FYEKMQ (reference sequence). V gave up 8 bases and J gave up 6 bases, with 14 bases separating them. Here the CDR3 reads CASGVGVGEQYF. CDR3 in DNA: TGTGCCAGCGGAGTGGGCGTCGGCGAGCAGTACTTC. Drawing the rest from reference TRBV13 and TRBJ2-7, the complete variable domain is AAGVIQSPRHLIKEKRETATLKCYPIPRHDTVYWYQQGPGQDPQFLISFYEKMQSDKGSIPDRFSAQQFSDYHSELNMSSLELGDSALYFCASGVGVGEQYFGPGTRLTVT.

The V call is TRBV6-2 or TRBV6-3, the J call TRBJ2-7; weak D call: TRBD1 (5 bases). This CDR3 region has 12 residues. V dropped 5 bases and J dropped 3 bases, with 8 bases sitting between them. Per germline, CDR1 MNHEY and CDR2 SVGEGT. In DNA, the CDR3 is TGTGCCAGCAGTCAACAGGACTACGAGCAGTACTTC. It yields the protein CASSQQDYEQYF.

This clone was detected a few times. The V gene is TRBV6-2 or TRBV6-3, the J gene TRBJ2-2; D is unclear. CDR3 size: 15 residues. V was cut by 2 bases and J by 5 bases, with 12 bases left in between. Germline CDR1 and CDR2: MNHEY and SVGEGT. The CDR3 sequence is CASSYAEFGTGELFF. In DNA form, the CDR3 reads TGTGCCAGCAGTTACGCCGAATTCGGGACCGGGGAGCTGTTTTTT.

The genes are TRBV5-1 and TRBJ1-1; D perhaps matches TRBD1 (5 bases). Germline V CDR1 and CDR2: SGHRS, YFSETQ. The CDR3 is 14 amino acids. Trimming removed 3 bases at V and 6 bases at J, with 15 bases between. The CDR3 nucleotides read TGCGCCAGCAGCTCGGGACCCGGGGTCCCTGAAGCTTTCTTT. Translation gives CASSSGPGVPEAFF.

The V call is TRBV7-2, the J call TRBJ1-1, with TRBD1 as a possible D gene (6 bases). There are 15 residues in the CDR3. Germline-derived CDR1 and CDR2 are SGHTA and FQGNSA. V was pared by 5 bases and J by 4 bases, with 17 bases between. The CDR3 protein is CASSQGRVGSTEAFF. For the CDR3, the DNA is TGTGCCAGCAGCCAGGGGCGGGTTGGGAGCACTGAAGCTTTCTTT.

V gene TRBV5-1 combines with J gene TRBJ1-2, with 7 bases identical to TRBD1. CDR1 and CDR2 (germline): SGHRS, YFSETQ. Germline trimming cut 7 bases from V and 7 bases from J; bases unmatched to any gene: 4. This CDR3 is built from 11 residues. The CDR3 DNA follows: TGCGCCAGCGGGACAGATTCTGGCTACACCTTC. Encoded protein: CASGTDSGYTF.